The next 15 T cell receptor beta chains were all read from a single sample in a study of cytomegalovirus exposure and HLA in healthy donors. A multiplex PCR was run with 60 Vbeta primers and 13 Jbeta primers. Data came from immunoSEQ multiplex PCR; TCRdb stores just in-frame clones and leaves some out. The sample lists approximately 140,000 clones; approximately 84% were seen once. The sample was PBMCs. The receptors shown here come from a woman aged 18-29 years in good health and CMV-seronegative.

This clone has a handful of counts. The chain combines TRBV5-1 with TRBJ2-2; possibly TRBD2 for D (6 bases). CDR3 size: 15 residues. Germline V gene sequence: CDR1 SGHRS, CDR2 YFSETQ. Trimming left V 2 bases short and J 1 base short, with 9 bases between. In DNA, the CDR3 is TGCGCCAGCAGCTTAGACGGGAGGAACACCGGGGAGCTGTTTTTT. It encodes CASSLDGRNTGELFF.

The chain carries TRBV6-1 and TRBJ2-1; no clear D gene. The CDR3 runs 15 residues. Trimming removed 1 base from V and 2 bases from J, with 9 bases in between. Looked up from germline, CDR1 is MNHNS and CDR2 is SASEGT. The CDR3 sequence: CASSEDGFPYNEQFF. The CDR3 DNA sequence: TGTGCCAGCAGTGAAGACGGGTTCCCCTACAATGAGCAGTTCTTC.

The chain has TRBV10-2 and TRBJ1-1; unclear D gene. V gave up 4 bases and J gave up 0 bases, with 3 bases separating them. The CDR3 has 12 residues. Germline loops: CDR1 WSHSY, CDR2 SAAADI. The CDR3 loop reads CASSVLNTEAFF. The CDR3 DNA follows: TGCGCCAGCAGTGTCTTGAACACTGAAGCTTTCTTT.

This chain uses TRBV4-1 with TRBJ2-7; 7 positions agree with TRBD1. V shed 10 bases, J shed 1 base, and the junction held 7 bases outside the gene matches. CDR1 is MGHRA, CDR2 YSYEKL, per germline. The CDR3 contains 13 residues. CDR3 protein: CATSTGMSYEQYF. CDR3 nucleotide sequence: TGCGCCACCTCGACAGGGATGTCCTACGAGCAGTACTTC.

A few counts support this clone. V and J are TRBV15 and TRBJ2-5; 8 bases are shared with TRBD2. Losses at the gene ends were 3 bases for V and 4 bases for J; bases not matched to a gene: 7. CDR1 and CDR2 from the germline V gene are LNHNV and YYDKDF (reference sequence). The CDR3 is made up of 15 amino acids. For the CDR3, the DNA is TGTGCCACCAGCAGCCGTTCTCGGGGGGGAGAGACCCAGTACTTC. It translates to CATSSRSRGGETQYF.

The chain joins TRBV12-5 to TRBJ2-5, with 11 positions matching TRBD1. This CDR3 comprises 14 residues. Germline CDR1 LGHNT, CDR2 FRNRAP. The V segment lost 6 bases and the J segment 7 bases; nucleotides outside the gene matches: 7. CDR3 amino acids: CASGPDRGRRTQYF. The CDR3 region has the DNA TGTGCTAGTGGCCCGGACAGGGGGCGCCGGACCCAGTACTTC.

The rearrangement links TRBV2 to TRBJ2-1, with D maybe TRBD2 (6 bases). Per germline, CDR1 SNHLY and CDR2 FYNNEI. This CDR3 has 15 amino acids. V was clipped by 6 bases and J by 9 bases, with 21 bases between them. CDR3 sequence: CASRILGGIFREQFF. Written as DNA, the CDR3 is TGTGCCAGCAGAATCCTTGGCGGGATTTTTCGTGAGCAGTTCTTC.

V gene TRBV6-1 combines with J gene TRBJ1-2, with D perhaps TRBD1 (5 bases). The CDR3 covers 14 residues. V gave up 1 base and J gave up 5 bases, with 11 bases separating them. CDR1 and CDR2 (germline): MNHNS, SASEGT. Written as DNA, the CDR3 is TGTGCCAGCAGTGAAGGACAGATTGTTTATGGCTACACCTTC. This translates into CASSEGQIVYGYTF.

The rearrangement joins TRBV5-1 to TRBJ2-3, with D possibly matching TRBD2 (6 bases). The CDR3 is 15 amino acids. CDR1 is SGHRS, CDR2 YFSETQ, per germline. V was cut by 1 base and J by 3 bases, with 12 bases left in between. This chain's CDR3 is CASSLPLGGTDTQYF. The CDR3 DNA reads TGCGCCAGCAGCTTGCCCCTGGGGGGTACAGATACGCAGTATTTT. Full variable domain (missing parts from reference TRBV5-1 and TRBJ2-3): KAGVTQTPRYLIKTRGQQVTLSCSPISGHRSVSWYQQTPGQGLQFLFEYFSETQRNKGNFPGRFSGRQFSNSRSEMNVSTLELGDSALYLCASSLPLGGTDTQYFGPGTRLTVL.

The chain combines TRBV6-1 with TRBJ2-7; D not resolved. The CDR3 runs to 15 residues. The germline CDR1 and CDR2 sequences are MNHNS and SASEGT. Trimming left V 1 base short and J 1 base short, with 11 bases between. The CDR3 loop is CASSEVGDPSYEQYF. CDR3 sequence (DNA): TGTGCCAGCAGTGAAGTGGGCGATCCTTCCTACGAGCAGTACTTC.

In this sample, this clone turned up a few times. The DNA for the CDR3 is TGTGCCAGCAGCTTAGCGCTGGGAGAACGTGAAAAACTGTTTTTT. Translating gives CASSLALGEREKLFF. The rearrangement joins TRBV7-9 to TRBJ1-4; no firm D call. The CDR3 has 15 residues. CDR1 SEHNR and CDR2 FQNEAQ come from the germline V gene (reference sequence). The V end lost 0 bases, the J end lost 7 bases, and 12 bases lay between the germline ends.

This chain connects TRBV5-4 to TRBJ2-1, with D perhaps TRBD1 (5 bases). This CDR3 contains 14 residues. Germline V lookup: CDR1 SGHNT, CDR2 YYREEE (reference sequence). The ends were cut back, 5 bases at V and 6 bases at J, with 15 bases in the middle. Here the CDR3 DNA reads TGTGCCAGCAGACGCCAGGGTGTTGCCAATGAGCAGTTCTTC. Residues: CASRRQGVANEQFF.

The chain employs TRBV4-2 and TRBJ2-3, with a weak D call TRBD1 (6 bases). The CDR3 spans 17 residues. Germline V gene data show CDR1 as LGHNA and CDR2 as YNFKEQ. V lost 4 bases and J lost 6, with 23 bases in between. This CDR3 reads CASSPSVGAPVFDTQYF. CDR3 DNA sequence: TGTGCCAGCAGCCCTTCCGTGGGGGCCCCTGTATTTGATACGCAGTATTTT.

This sequence joins TRBV15 and TRBJ2-1; TRBD2 is a possible D gene (6 bases). Trimming shortened V by 3 bases and J by 0 bases, and 9 bases separated the two germline ends. Germline lookup yields CDR1 LNHNV and CDR2 YYDKDF (reference sequence). The CDR3 sequence is 15 residues long. The CDR3 here is CATSRGRSSYNEQFF. The CDR3 bases are TGTGCCACCAGCAGGGGGAGGAGCTCCTACAATGAGCAGTTCTTC.

This clone was detected only a few times. J is TRBJ1-1 and V is TRBV6-6; no definite D call. Trimming took off 6 bases at V and 7 bases at J, with 9 bases between the two ends. The CDR3 has 11 residues. Per germline, CDR1 MNHNY and CDR2 SVGAGI (reference sequence). The CDR3 DNA reads as TGTGCCAGCAGCCTGCGGGGTGAAGCTTTCTTT. Protein product: CASSLRGEAFF.